The 21 T cell receptor beta chains given below trace back to one sample, sequenced in a study of CD8 T cells in ankylosing spondylitis. TCRdb independently ran MiXCR on the 5' RACE reads; one entry per CDR3 protein. The table includes around 210,000 distinct CDR3 sequences, less than 9.5% detected once. The sample consisted of blood, either unsorted or a sorted T cell fraction (not recorded which). The receptors were gathered from a female donor with ankylosing spondylitis or in good health (not recorded which).

This clonotype occurred many times. The chain recombines TRBV6-2 or TRBV6-3 with TRBJ1-5; maybe TRBD1 (5 bases). Germline V gene lookup returns CDR1 MNHEY and CDR2 SVGEGT. The CDR3 has 15 residues. Trimming left V 8 bases short and J 2 bases short, with 16 bases between. This CDR3 reads CASGATRAGNQPQHF. The CDR3 DNA reads as TGTGCCAGCGGGGCCACGAGGGCGGGCAATCAGCCCCAGCATTTT.

At least ten counts were recorded for this clonotype. The chain employs TRBV10-3 and TRBJ2-3; 11 nucleotides align to TRBD2. J was trimmed by 3 bases and V by 6 bases; bases with no gene match: 8. This CDR3 has 16 amino acids. CDR1 and CDR2 from the germline V gene are ENHRY and SYGVKD. The CDR3 region has the DNA TGTGCCATCAGGACAAGACTAGCGGGATCGACAGATACGCAGTATTTT. Residues: CAIRTRLAGSTDTQYF.

This clonotype was picked up many times. The chain links TRBV29-1 to TRBJ2-3; TRBD2 might be the D (5 bases). Germline values: CDR1 SQVTM, CDR2 ANQGSEA. Trimming took 8 bases from V and 10 from J, leaving 16 bases between them. The CDR3 covers 11 residues. CDR3 sequence: CSTRGSQAQYF. The CDR3 nucleotides read TGCAGCACCCGAGGGTCCCAGGCGCAGTATTTT.

V gene TRBV2 combines with J gene TRBJ2-7; no reliable D call. The ends were cut back, 0 bases at V and 7 bases at J, with 10 bases in the middle. The CDR3 spans 13 residues. CDR1 and CDR2 (germline): SNHLY, FYNNEI. In DNA form, the CDR3 reads TGTGCCAGCAGTGAAGCAGGAGTAGGAGAGCAGTACTTC. It codes for CASSEAGVGEQYF.

This clonotype was found a few times. The chain has TRBV7-2 and TRBJ2-7; D call uncertain. Germline V CDR1 and CDR2: SGHTA, FQGNSA. This CDR3 comprises 14 residues. V lost 4 bases and J lost 3, with 13 bases in between. The DNA for the CDR3 is TGTGCCAGCAGCTACCCCGAGGCTAGCTACGAGCAGTACTTC. Its translation: CASSYPEASYEQYF.

This clonotype has only a few counts. One end of the junction fails to match germline, which may point to a read error. The chain joins TRBV3-1 to TRBJ2-1; TRBD2 aligns across 10 bases. The CDR3 covers 15 residues. Germline V lookup: CDR1 LGHDT, CDR2 YNNKEL (reference sequence). The chain's CDR3 is CATSLGLAQNNEQFF. The CDR3 coding sequence is TGTGCCACCAGCCTGGGACTAGCGCAAAACAATGAGCAGTTCTTC.

The J gene is TRBJ2-3, the V gene TRBV5-5; D uncertain. Germline CDR1 is SGHKS and CDR2 is YYEKEE (reference sequence). CDR3 size: 16 residues. V shed 2 bases and J shed 2 bases, with 15 bases lying between them. For the CDR3, the DNA is TGTGCCAGCAGCTTCGGCAGTTCGCTAAACACAGATACGCAGTATTTT. This sequence encodes CASSFGSSLNTDTQYF.

This clonotype was picked up many times. The V gene is TRBV5-6, the J gene TRBJ1-2; D is unclear. With 2 bases removed from V and 0 bases from J, the gap between germline ends came to 14 bases. Per the germline V gene, CDR1 is SGHDT and CDR2 is YYEEEE. This CDR3 region has 16 residues. The CDR3, as DNA: TGTGCCAGCAGCTTAGGAACCGCCGAAGCTAACTATGGCTACACCTTC. Translation: CASSLGTAEANYGYTF.

V usage is TRBV28 and J usage is TRBJ2-5; tentatively, D is TRBD1 or TRBD2 (5 bases each). This CDR3 is 13 amino acids long. Trimming took off 5 bases at V and 5 bases at J, with 12 bases between the two ends. Germline assignment: CDR1 MDHEN and CDR2 SYDVKM. The CDR3 bases are TGTGCCAGCAGTGGGACCCAGATGGAGACCCAGTACTTC. It encodes CASSGTQMETQYF.

This clonotype was seen at least ten times. The chain combines TRBV12-3 or TRBV12-4 with TRBJ2-3; the match to TRBD2 covers 10 bases. The ends lost 7 bases at V and 5 bases at J; junction bases unmatched: 6. The CDR3 consists of 14 residues. The chain's CDR3 is CASTAGGPQDTQYF. CDR3 nucleotides: TGTGCCAGCACAGCGGGAGGGCCGCAAGATACGCAGTATTTT.

There are many counts of this clonotype. The gene calls are TRBV5-1 and TRBJ2-7, with D possibly matching TRBD2 (6 bases). With 4 bases removed from V and 3 bases from J, the gap between germline ends came to 17 bases. There are 15 residues in the CDR3. CDR1 is SGHRS and CDR2 is YFSETQ in the germline V gene. CDR3 DNA: TGCGCCAGCAGCAAGGACGGACTAACCTACTACGAGCAGTACTTC. The encoded protein is CASSKDGLTYYEQYF. Variable domain in full (rest from reference TRBV5-1 and TRBJ2-7): KAGVTQTPRYLIKTRGQQVTLSCSPISGHRSVSWYQQTPGQGLQFLFEYFSETQRNKGNFPGRFSGRQFSNSRSEMNVSTLELGDSALYLCASSKDGLTYYEQYFGPGTRLTVT.

J is TRBJ2-1 and V is TRBV4-3; 9 bases map to TRBD2. Germline V gives CDR1 LGHNA, CDR2 YSLEER. The CDR3 runs to 15 residues. J lost 8 bases, V lost 5 bases, and 10 bases had no gene match. CDR3 nucleotides: TGCGCCAGCAGCTCCTTAGCGGGAGTTTACGATGAGCAGTTCTTC. Translating it yields CASSSLAGVYDEQFF.

This clonotype was detected ten times or more. V and J are TRBV6-1 and TRBJ1-1, with D unclear. The CDR3 is 14 amino acids. From germline, CDR1 is MNHNS and CDR2 SASEGT. V shed 6 bases and J shed 4 bases, with 15 bases lying between them. The CDR3: CASSLRGGSTEAFF. As DNA, the CDR3 is TGTGCCAGCAGCCTAAGAGGAGGAAGCACTGAAGCTTTCTTT.

This clonotype was found many times. This rearrangement joins TRBV12-3 or TRBV12-4 to TRBJ2-3; TRBD2 is a possible D gene (5 bases). The CDR3 has 13 residues. V was cut by 7 bases and J by 2 bases, with 10 bases left in between. CDR3 residues: CASNEGPTDTQYF. In DNA form, the CDR3 reads TGTGCCAGCAACGAGGGTCCCACAGATACGCAGTATTTT.

The gene calls are TRBV5-1 and TRBJ2-2; maybe TRBD1 (5 bases). Germline V lookup: CDR1 SGHRS, CDR2 YFSETQ. The V end was cut by 4 bases, the J end by 6 bases, with 16 bases between. The CDR3 extends over 15 amino acids. The chain's CDR3 is CASSVSWQGSGELFF. CDR3 nucleotide sequence: TGCGCCAGCAGCGTCTCTTGGCAGGGTTCCGGGGAGCTGTTTTTT.

This clonotype was found many times. The chain uses TRBV5-1 and TRBJ1-1; D is perhaps TRBD1 (6 bases). This CDR3 region has 16 residues. V gave up 3 bases and J gave up 3 bases, with 18 bases separating them. Looked up from germline, CDR1 is SGHRS and CDR2 is YFSETQ. The CDR3 is CASSSELQGRDTEAFF. CDR3 DNA: TGCGCCAGCAGCTCAGAATTACAGGGAAGGGACACTGAAGCTTTCTTT.

This clonotype was counted many times. The gene calls are TRBV5-1 and TRBJ2-3; 11 nucleotides agree with TRBD2. The trim removed 7 bases at V and 1 base at J, leaving 11 bases unmatched. Germline lookup yields CDR1 SGHRS and CDR2 YFSETQ. CDR3 length: 17 amino acids. The CDR3 nucleotides are TGCGCCAGCGGACGAACTAGCGGGAGAGGAGGCACAGATACGCAGTATTTT. Its protein product is CASGRTSGRGGTDTQYF.

This clonotype was counted ten times or more. The chain recombines TRBV20-1 with TRBJ2-7, with D possibly TRBD1 on 5 matching bases. The CDR3 consists of 13 residues. Germline V CDR1 and CDR2: DFQATT, SNEGSKA (reference sequence). V was trimmed by 6 bases and J by 3 bases, leaving 15 bases between them. For the CDR3, the DNA is TGCAGTGCGCCACCTCAGGGCCGCTACGAGCAGTACTTC. As protein: CSAPPQGRYEQYF.

This clonotype has only one observation. This chain uses TRBV10-3 with TRBJ1-2, with D uncertain. Germline lookup yields CDR1 ENHRY and CDR2 SYGVKD. Trimming stripped 1 base from V and 1 base from J, with 10 bases between. The CDR3 is 15 residues long. CDR3 bases: TGTGCCATCAGTGAGTTGGCGCAGGTTAACTATGGCTACACCTTC. As protein: CAISELAQVNYGYTF.

This clonotype came up many times. This chain's CDR3 is CASSRQGEGIQYF. CDR3 nucleotide sequence: TGTGCCAGCAGCCGACAGGGTGAAGGCATTCAGTACTTC. The chain joins TRBV2 to TRBJ2-4; 7 nucleotides line up with TRBD1. The CDR3 has 13 residues. The J segment lost 9 bases and the V segment lost 6 bases, leaving 8 bases of the junction unmatched. From germline, CDR1 is SNHLY and CDR2 FYNNEI.

This clonotype was recorded a few times. This sequence joins TRBV15 and TRBJ2-3; perhaps D is TRBD1 or TRBD2 (5 bases each). The ends were cut back, 7 bases at V and 4 bases at J, with 15 bases in the middle. Germline CDR1 and CDR2: LNHNV and YYDKDF (reference sequence). The CDR3 contains 14 residues. The CDR3 region is CATKRGAVADTQYF. In DNA form, the CDR3 reads TGTGCCACCAAACGAGGGGCGGTGGCAGATACGCAGTATTTT.